The rows below give T cell receptor beta chains drawn from one sample of a study of shared clonotypes between healthy human individuals. Produced via immunoSEQ multiplex PCR; TCRdb's table is partial and in-frame only. The sample includes over a million clones, roughly 96% of them seen just once. What was sequenced was naive CD4+ T cells sorted from blood. The receptors come from a man aged 30-40 years in good health. Both conserved end residues are part of each CDR3. D genes are given only for firm matches. Part of the rows lack a size; the others show once, few, many or a class for expanded clones.

TRBJ2-4 TRBD1 TRBV28 NA 15 TGTGCCAGCGCCGAGGGACAGGGGGCGGCAAACATTCAGTACTTC CASAEGQGAANIQYF
TRBJ1-4 NA TRBV7-8 NA 12 TGTGCCAGCAGCACGGACAGCTCCTCACTGTTTTTT CASSTDSSSLFF
TRBJ2-2 TRBD2 TRBV28 NA 18 TGTGCCAGCAGTTCCCAGGGAGGACTAGCGGGAGTTACCGGGGAGCTGTTTTTT CASSSQGGLAGVTGELFF
TRBJ1-1 NA TRBV29-1 NA 14 TGCAGCGTGGACGGACAGCTCCAGAACACTGAAGCTTTCTTT CSVDGQLQNTEAFF
TRBJ2-7 TRBD1 TRBV2 NA 15 TGTGCCAGCAATGCGGACAGGCCCAGCTCCTACGAGCAGTACTTC CASNADRPSSYEQYF
TRBJ2-5 NA TRBV5-4 NA 13 TGTGCCAGCAGCTTGGTAGACCCAGAGACCCAGTACTTC CASSLVDPETQYF
TRBJ2-3 TRBD2 TRBV5-4 NA 17 TGTGCCAGCAGCTTGGTCGGGGCCGGGAGGGCGACAGATACGCAGTATTTT CASSLVGAGRATDTQYF
TRBJ1-2 TRBD1 TRBV5-1 NA 14 TGCGCCAGCAGCCGTGAAATCGGGACAGGGATTAACACCTTC CASSREIGTGINTF
TRBJ1-4 NA TRBV7-8 NA 12 TGTGCCAGCAGCCCCCGAAATGAAAAACTGTTTTTT CASSPRNEKLFF
TRBJ2-5 NA TRBV10-3 NA 13 TGTGCCATCAAAACAGCTTCCCAAGAGACCCAGTACTTC CAIKTASQETQYF
TRBJ2-7 TRBD2 TRBV10-3 NA 16 TGTGCCATCAGTGATTCGGCGGGAGGACCTCCTTACGAGCAGTACTTC CAISDSAGGPPYEQYF
TRBJ1-1 TRBD1 TRBV27 NA 14 TGTGCCAGCAGTTTTCACGACAGGGATACTGAAGCTTTCTTT CASSFHDRDTEAFF
TRBJ2-2 NA TRBV2 NA 17 TGTGCCAGCAGGTGGTCGGCGGGATTCCGGAACCCCGGGGAGCTGTTTTTT CASRWSAGFRNPGELFF
TRBJ2-1 NA TRBV29-1 NA 10 TGCAGCGGACTAGACAATGAGCAGTTCTTC CSGLDNEQFF
TRBJ1-5 TRBD1 TRBV19 NA 16 TGTGCCAGTAGTATGACAGGGGCGGTTAGCAATCAGCCCCAGCATTTT CASSMTGAVSNQPQHF
TRBJ2-2 NA TRBV11-3 NA 14 TGTGCCAGCAGCTTAGTGGGGGGCACCGGGGAGCTGTTTTTT CASSLVGGTGELFF
TRBJ2-5 TRBD2 TRBV10-1 NA 15 TGCGCCAGCGCCCCGGGACTAGCGGGAGCAGAGACCCAGTACTTC CASAPGLAGAETQYF
TRBJ2-1 NA TRBV28 NA 11 TGTGCCAGCCACCAGAAACGTGAGCAGTTCTTC CASHQKREQFF
TRBJ2-5 TRBD1 TRBV18 NA 14 TGTGCCAGCTCACCTCGGACAGGGGGAGAGACCCAGTACTTC CASSPRTGGETQYF
TRBJ1-1 NA TRBV19 NA 15 TGTGCCAGTAGTAAAGACAGTTCGTCGTTGTCTGAAGCTTTCTTT CASSKDSSSLSEAFF
TRBJ2-7 NA TRBV28 NA 14 TGTGCCAGCAGTGGAGGCGACAGATACTACGAGCAGTACTTC CASSGGDRYYEQYF
TRBJ2-1 TRBD2 TRBV4-3 NA 17 TGCGCCAGCAGCCTACGACTAGCGGTAACCACCTACAATGAGCAGTTCTTC CASSLRLAVTTYNEQFF
TRBJ2-6 TRBD1 TRBV5-1 NA 17 TGCGCCAGCAGCCTCGGACAGGGGGCGACTGGGGCCAACGTCCTGACTTTC CASSLGQGATGANVLTF
TRBJ2-7 NA TRBV28 NA 14 TGTGCCAGCAGCCATAAGAGGGCCGCCTACGAGCAGTACTTC CASSHKRAAYEQYF
TRBJ2-3 TRBD2 TRBV30 NA 18 TGTGCCTGGCTACTAGAGACTAGCGGGAGGCAGGGCACAGATACGCAGTATTTT CAWLLETSGRQGTDTQYF
TRBJ2-7 TRBD1 TRBV5-1 NA 15 TGCGCCAGCAGCCCCCTGACAGGGGGCCGTAGTCAGCAGTACTTC CASSPLTGGRSQQYF
TRBJ1-1 NA TRBV30 NA 13 TGTGCCTGGAGTGTGGGGGGTAGGACTGAAGCTTTCTTT CAWSVGGRTEAFF
TRBJ2-2 TRBD2 TRBV27 NA 17 TGTGCCAGCAGTACCGGACTAGCAGGAATTTTGACCGGGGAGCTGTTTTTT CASSTGLAGILTGELFF
TRBJ2-7 NA TRBV9 NA 15 TGTGCCAGCAGCCCCCGGGGTAGCGAACCCTACGAGCAGTACTTC CASSPRGSEPYEQYF
TRBJ2-1 NA TRBV12-5 NA 12 TGTGCTAGTGGGGTATCCGGGACTGAGCAGTTCTTC CASGVSGTEQFF
TRBJ2-7 TRBD1 TRBV5-4 NA 15 TGTGCCAGCAGCTTGAGCTGGGACAGGCCCTACGAGCAGTACTTC CASSLSWDRPYEQYF
TRBJ1-1 NA TRBV19 NA 15 TGTGCCAGTATTAACCGCGACCCGGGTAGGACTGAAGCTTTCTTT CASINRDPGRTEAFF
TRBJ1-1 NA TRBV7-8 NA 14 TGTGCCAGCAGCTTAAACGGGGCTTTAGAGAGAGCTTTCTTT CASSLNGALERAFF
TRBJ1-1 TRBD1 TRBV27 NA 14 TGTGCCAGCAGACAGGGGGCGCGAGGCACTGAAGCTTTCTTT CASRQGARGTEAFF
TRBJ2-5 NA TRBV2 NA 13 TGTGCCAGCGGGTCACAGGGCCAAGAGACCCAGTACTTC CASGSQGQETQYF
TRBJ1-1 NA TRBV18 NA 16 TGTGCCAGCTCACCACCAAAAGGGCAGAAGAGCACTGAAGCTTTCTTT CASSPPKGQKSTEAFF
TRBJ2-1 TRBD2 TRBV9 once 16 TGTGCCAGCAGCGTAGGACTAGCGGGAGGGCCAGGTGAGCAGTTCTTC CASSVGLAGGPGEQFF
TRBJ2-3 NA TRBV5-1 NA 15 TGCGCCAGCAGCTTGGGTACTACGGGGCCAGATACGCAGTATTTT CASSLGTTGPDTQYF
TRBJ2-1 NA TRBV15 NA 13 TGTGCCACCAGCAAAACCTTGTATACTGAGCAGTTCTTC CATSKTLYTEQFF
TRBJ2-2 TRBD2 TRBV14 NA 16 TGTGCCAGCAGCCGAGCCACTAGCGCTTACACCGGGGAGCTGTTTTTT CASSRATSAYTGELFF
TRBJ2-3 NA TRBV6-5 NA 13 TGTGCCAGCAACTATGGGGGCCCAGATACGCAGTATTTT CASNYGGPDTQYF
TRBJ2-4 TRBD2 TRBV6-6 NA 16 TGTGCCAGCAGTTACTCGATGCTAGCGGGAGACAGCATTCAGTACTTC CASSYSMLAGDSIQYF
TRBJ2-7 NA TRBV7-9 NA 15 TGTGCCAGCAGTCTCCGGGAGCTAATTTCCTACGAGCAGTACTTC CASSLRELISYEQYF
TRBJ2-5 NA TRBV11-2 NA 16 TGTGCCAGCAGCTTAGGGGCCGGGGTCCGACAAGAGACCCAGTACTTC CASSLGAGVRQETQYF
TRBJ1-2 NA TRBV5-1 once 15 TGCGCCAGCAGCATTGCGACCCCGGGGGGGAATGGCTACACCTTC CASSIATPGGNGYTF
TRBJ2-3 TRBD2 TRBV20-1 NA 11 TGCAGTGCCCTAGCGGGAGATACGCAGTATTTT CSALAGDTQYF
TRBJ1-2 TRBD1 TRBV5-4 NA 15 TGTGCCAGCAGCTTGGGGGCTGAGGGGGCGGGTGGCTACACCTTC CASSLGAEGAGGYTF
TRBJ1-1 NA TRBV5-1 NA 15 TGCGCCAGCAGCTTGGCCTCTCCGTGGAACACTGAAGCTTTCTTT CASSLASPWNTEAFF
TRBJ1-2 TRBD1 TRBV18 NA 14 TGTGCCAGCTCACCGGTGACAGGGCCTAGGGGCTACACCTTC CASSPVTGPRGYTF
TRBJ2-2 NA TRBV14 NA 15 TGTGCCAGCAGCAGGGGACGGTCGCCGGCCGGGGAGCTGTTTTTT CASSRGRSPAGELFF
TRBJ2-1 NA TRBV19 NA 12 TGTGCCAGTTCCAGGATAAGCAATGAGCAGTTCTTC CASSRISNEQFF
TRBJ2-1 NA TRBV11-3 NA 16 TGTGCCAGCAGCTTAGGTTTCGCGGGTGCCCGGGCTGAGCAGTTCTTC CASSLGFAGARAEQFF
TRBJ2-1 TRBD2 TRBV7-9 NA 19 TGTGCCAGCAGCCCGCGCCCGGGACTAGCGTCGAGCTCCTACAATGAGCAGTTCTTC CASSPRPGLASSSYNEQFF